This TCR beta chain was recovered during a study of spatial heterogeneity in lung cancer (dated by TCRdb to the late 2010s). With respect to the entire study: Samples were obtained from 72 patients with early-stage, untreated non-small cell lung cancer from the lung TRACERx cohort. Follow-up PBMC samples were sequenced whenever the samples were available, and the median time to follow-up was roughly two years after resection. More beta-chain than alpha-chain transcripts were consistently detected, likely reflecting higher beta-chain transcript abundance. In the raw uncorrected reads, each unique combination of TCR and UMI appeared on average more than ten times. The study quantitatively compared TCR alpha and beta repertoires across multiple tumor regions, matched nontumor lung and blood in non-small cell lung cancer. The study linked features of the TCR repertoire to counts of nonsynonymous mutations, which were determined by whole-exome sequencing of tumor tissue. At surgery, around 200 tumor regions, roughly 62 matched nontumor lung samples and some 54 PBMC samples were TCR-sequenced for both alpha and beta chains.

What the work shows at the level of the full study, not this receptor alone: Confirming at a functional level the hypothesis that regional TCRs recognize regional mutations was considered to require additional single-cell paired TCR alpha and beta sequencing. Ubiquitous expanded tumor TCRs showed up in blood more often at tumor resection than at routine follow-up. Only roughly 14 patients were included in comparisons of baseline and follow-up blood repertoires.

This clonotype was found many times. Which antigen it targets is not known. No per-base quality is available; no much larger clone lies one base away. The CDR3 covers 12 residues, taking in both the cysteine and the phenylalanine. CDR3 DNA only is kept here, 36 bases in frame from base 1. V is pruned by 2 bases and J by 8 bases, leaving 1 base of the junction without a gene match. CDR1 and CDR2, looked up from the germline V gene, are SGHTA and FQGNSA. Per the publication, the time point label means: blood at routine non-recurrence follow-up after resection. Without any cell sorting, TCR sequencing was performed on whole RNA extracted either from tumor and nontumor lung tissue or from cryopreserved PBMC samples. Only patients for whom sufficient RNA was available from at least two tumor regions were selected for TCR sequencing. The method behind the library was 5' RACE. This sample was sequenced with a NextSeq 500. In the TCR library protocol, a unique molecular identifier was attached to each TCR cDNA molecule so that PCR and sequencing errors could be corrected. Per the original workflow: Decombinator tools were used for TCR identification, UMI-based error correction and CDR3 extraction. TCRs above a frequency of 2 per 1,000, corresponding to the top 1% of the tumor frequency distribution, were defined as expanded. Rényi diversity was computed with the R vegan package after subsampling each repertoire 100 times to 5,000 TCRs. CDR3 similarity networks were built from amino acid triplet string-kernel similarity, connecting CDR3s with pairwise similarity above 0.82. TCRdb reworked the public reads: Q25 trimming with fastp, MiXCR clone assembly, productive beta chains retained. Records with the same CDR3 protein are collapsed into one entry carrying the most frequent genes and DNA. The V and J calls, along with clone size, are taken from TCRdb and not from the paper's own processing. Recorded for this sample are fewer than 45,000 distinct CDR3 sequences; roughly a tenth of them occurred a single time. The top ten constitute roughly 17% of the sample.

Here the chain combines TRBV7-2 and TRBJ2-5; 8 central bases correspond to TRBD2. The source material was PBMCs, sampled at follow-up. The TCR sequence derives from a female donor with early-stage non-small cell lung cancer. The base sequence is TGTGCCAGCAGCTTAAGCGGGGGCACCCAGTACTTC. It specifies CASSLSGGTQYF.